Following are 7 T cell receptor beta chains from one sample sequenced in a study of control samples from healthy donors and cancer patients (TCRdb year 2020). Library construction relied on the immunoSEQ multiplex PCR assay. The table was pulled from immuneACCESS by TCRdb, which kept in-frame rearrangements only. Such tables lose some clones; where checked, under half of the loss comes from unresolved V genes, and the rest has no known cause. This sample has some 18,000 clones in its table, and 80% to 90% of those were observed once. The biggest ten clones account for roughly 29% of the sample. The sequencing sample was made of PBMCs. The receptors shown here come from a woman in her 70s with lung cancer.

This rearrangement joins TRBV20-1 to TRBJ1-1; D is undetermined. Looked up from germline, CDR1 is DFQATT and CDR2 is SNEGSKA (reference sequence). The CDR3 has 11 residues. CDR3 in DNA: TGCAGGGCAACCCGGGGCACTGAAGCTTTCTTT. Translation: CRATRGTEAFF.

The chain links TRBV18 to TRBJ1-2, with 9 positions matching TRBD1. CDR1 and CDR2 (germline): KGHSH, LQKENI. This CDR3 spans 14 amino acids. The V segment lost 6 bases and the J segment 13 bases; nucleotides outside the gene matches: 15. CDR3 DNA sequence: TGTGCCAGCTCTCAGACAGGGGGATTGTTTCCGGGCACCTTC. Translating it yields CASSQTGGLFPGTF.

This sequence joins TRBV6-2 or TRBV6-3 and TRBJ2-3; D remains unclear. Trimming cost V 0 bases and J 2 bases, with 15 bases left between them. The CDR3 has 17 residues. CDR1 is MNHEY and CDR2 is SVGEGT in the germline V gene. The CDR3 sequence: CASSYSFLDSYTDTQYF. The DNA of the CDR3 is TGTGCCAGCAGTTACTCGTTCCTAGACTCTTACACAGATACGCAGTATTTT.

The chain has TRBV27 and TRBJ2-7; possibly TRBD1 or TRBD2 for D (5 bases each). The CDR3 is 15 amino acids. In germline, CDR1 is MNHEY, CDR2 SMNVEV (reference sequence). Trimming shortened V by 2 bases and J by 4 bases, and 15 bases separated the two germline ends. The CDR3 DNA sequence: TGTGCCAGCAGTTTACAACTCGGGACGTCGTACGAGCAGTACTTC. Protein sequence: CASSLQLGTSYEQYF.

The rearrangement links TRBV29-1 to TRBJ1-2; no reliable D call. The germline V gene encodes CDR1 SQVTM and CDR2 ANQGSEA. V lost 4 bases and J lost 5, with 8 bases in between. CDR3 size: 11 residues. The DNA for the CDR3 is TGCAGCGTTGGGGCAGAATATGGCTACACCTTC. Its protein is CSVGAEYGYTF.

The chain employs TRBV5-6 and TRBJ1-4; D ambiguous. Germline V CDR1 and CDR2: SGHDT, YYEEEE. V was shortened by 4 bases and J by 0 bases, with 13 bases between the two germline ends. This CDR3 has 16 amino acids. CDR3 sequence reads: CASSPLYHTTNEKLFF. CDR3 nucleotide sequence: TGTGCCAGCAGCCCGCTTTACCATACAACTAATGAAAAACTGTTTTTT. Full variable domain (remainder filled in from reference TRBV5-6 and TRBJ1-4): DAGVTQSPTHLIKTRGQQVTLRCSPKSGHDTVSWYQQALGQGPQFIFQYYEEEERQRGNFPDRFSGHQFPNYSSELNVNALLLGDSALYLCASSPLYHTTNEKLFFGSGTQLSVL.

The chain joins TRBV2 to TRBJ1-5, with D perhaps matching TRBD1 (5 bases). Trimming pared 4 bases from V and 6 bases from J, leaving 13 bases between. Germline CDR1 reads SNHLY; CDR2 reads FYNNEI. CDR3 length: 14 residues. CDR3 sequence (DNA): TGTGCCAGCAGTGGGGGGTTGACGGGTCAGCCCCAGCATTTT. Its protein is CASSGGLTGQPQHF.